The 24 T cell receptor beta chains presented below share a single source sample, sequenced in a study of monozygotic twins with inflammatory bowel disease. One entry per CDR3 protein, without DNA, is what TCRdb gives after re-calling the 5' RACE reads. This sample's clone table lists around 450,000 distinct CDR3 sequences. What was sequenced was blood. Receptors originate from a human donor with ulcerative colitis or Crohn's disease, or a healthy co-twin of an affected twin (not recorded which).

The chain combines TRBV20-1 with TRBJ1-4. This CDR3 region has 15 residues. Per the germline V gene, CDR1 is DFQATT and CDR2 is SNEGSKA (reference sequence). The CDR3: CSAQSHVSTNEKLFF.

The chain uses TRBV20-1 and TRBJ1-4. Looked up from germline, CDR1 is DFQATT and CDR2 is SNEGSKA (reference sequence). There are 13 residues in the CDR3. The CDR3 spells CSASTRAGEKLFF.

The chain is built from TRBV7-8 and TRBJ1-4. Germline V lookup: CDR1 SGHVS, CDR2 FQNEAQ. This CDR3 is 18 amino acids long. The CDR3 sequence: CASSTSVAGIESNEKLFF.

This chain connects TRBV5-6 to TRBJ2-1; TCRdb's D call, TRBD1, is unchecked because there is no DNA. Germline-derived CDR1 and CDR2 are SGHDT and YYEEEE. The CDR3 is made up of 14 amino acids. Here the CDR3 reads CASSLPGQPNEQFF. The entire variable domain, with the rest obtained from reference TRBV5-6 and TRBJ2-1, is as follows: DAGVTQSPTHLIKTRGQQVTLRCSPKSGHDTVSWYQQALGQGPQFIFQYYEEEERQRGNFPDRFSGHQFPNYSSELNVNALLLGDSALYLCASSLPGQPNEQFFGPGTRLTVL.

This chain uses TRBV9 with TRBJ1-1. This CDR3 has 14 amino acids. Per germline, CDR1 SGDLS and CDR2 YYNGEE. CDR3 region: CASSVGDIITEAFF.

The chain couples TRBV5-4 to TRBJ2-3; TCRdb outputs TRBD1, but without DNA this stays unchecked. This CDR3 spans 14 amino acids. Germline CDR1 SGHNT, CDR2 YYREEE (reference sequence). This chain's CDR3 is CASSPGQSPNTQYF.

The V gene is TRBV12-3 or TRBV12-4, the J gene TRBJ1-2. CDR3 length: 13 residues. The CDR3 region is CASSQQLTYGYTF.

The chain links TRBV24-1 to TRBJ1-1; lacking DNA, the TRBD1 call made by TCRdb goes unchecked. There are 15 residues in the CDR3. CDR1 and CDR2 from the germline V gene are KGHDR and SFDVKD. The CDR3 reads CATSERTGDRVGAFF.

The rearrangement links TRBV19 to TRBJ1-2; TCRdb indicates TRBD1, and absent DNA this call remains unverified. Germline V CDR1 and CDR2: LNHDA, SQIVND (reference sequence). This CDR3 spans 16 amino acids. The CDR3 sequence: CASKPGQGRLLDGYTF.

The V and J genes are TRBV7-2 and TRBJ1-3; TCRdb designates TRBD1, a call that cannot be tested without DNA. Germline V lookup: CDR1 SGHTA, CDR2 FQGNSA. The CDR3 consists of 16 residues. The CDR3 region is CASSPRGTGHGNTIYF. The full variable domain, in which reference TRBV7-2 and TRBJ1-3 provide the parts outside the CDR3, is GAGVSQSPSNKVTEKGKDVELRCDPISGHTALYWYRQSLGQGLEFLIYFQGNSAPDKSGLPSDRFSAERTGGSVSTLTIQRTQQEDSAVYLCASSPRGTGHGNTIYFGEGSWLTVV.

CDR3 region: CASSFLQGTGELFF. The chain employs TRBV6-2 or TRBV6-3 and TRBJ2-2; there is no DNA to check the TCRdb D call of TRBD1. The CDR3 length is 14 residues. The germline V gene has CDR1 MNHEY and CDR2 SVGEGT.

The rearrangement joins TRBV11-2 to TRBJ2-3; as DNA is missing, the TRBD2 call by TCRdb cannot be tested. The germline V gene has CDR1 SGHAT and CDR2 FQNNGV. This CDR3 is built from 15 residues. The CDR3 region is CASSLLAGAADTQYF.

The chain has TRBV20-1 and TRBJ2-5; TCRdb lists TRBD2, though no DNA is available to test this call. CDR1 is DFQATT, CDR2 SNEGSKA, per germline (reference sequence). The CDR3 loop spans 14 amino acids. This CDR3 reads CSANPPSNRETQYF.

The V call is TRBV21-1, the J call TRBJ2-7; with no DNA, the TCRdb D assignment of TRBD1 cannot be verified. TRBV21-1 is shown as a pseudogene. CDR3 length: 17 residues. The chain's CDR3 is CASSKARETLTPYEQYF.

The chain links TRBV27 to TRBJ2-1. This CDR3 contains 13 residues. CDR1 and CDR2 (germline): MNHEY, SMNVEV (reference sequence). CDR3 amino acids: CASSLVRFDEQFF.

The gene calls are TRBV30 and TRBJ2-2. In germline, CDR1 is GTSNPN, CDR2 SVGIG (reference sequence). The CDR3 extends over 14 amino acids. The CDR3 sequence is CAWTHLGFTGELFF.

This sequence joins TRBV7-3 and TRBJ2-3. The germline V gene encodes CDR1 SGHTA and CDR2 FQGTGA. This CDR3 is 14 amino acids long. The CDR3 here is CASSLIGGTDTQYF. The variable domain in full, with the rest retrieved from reference TRBV7-3 and TRBJ2-3, is GAGVSQTPSNKVTEKGKYVELRCDPISGHTALYWYRQSLGQGPEFLIYFQGTGAADDSGLPNDRFFAVRPEGSVSTLKIQRTERGDSAVYLCASSLIGGTDTQYFGPGTRLTVL.

The rearrangement joins TRBV11-2 to TRBJ2-5; the TRBD2 assignment by TCRdb is unverifiable without DNA. Germline values: CDR1 SGHAT, CDR2 FQNNGV. The CDR3 extends over 17 amino acids. This CDR3 is CASSLTRLEGGMETQYF.

The chain recombines TRBV6-1 with TRBJ2-3; TCRdb indicates TRBD2, and absent DNA this call remains unverified. This CDR3 spans 15 amino acids. From germline, CDR1 is MNHNS and CDR2 SASEGT. CDR3: CASSRTSGRSDTQYF.

V is TRBV20-1 and J is TRBJ2-1; TCRdb names TRBD2, which stays unverified in the absence of DNA. CDR1 and CDR2 (germline): DFQATT, SNEGSKA (reference sequence). This CDR3 has 14 residues. CDR3 sequence: CSASGGRGSNEQFF.

V usage is TRBV7-2 and J usage is TRBJ2-5; TCRdb outputs TRBD2, but without DNA this stays unchecked. CDR1 is SGHTA and CDR2 is FQGNSA in the germline V gene. The CDR3 has 14 residues. CDR3 sequence: CASSLGGLKETQYF.

The genes are TRBV24-1 and TRBJ1-2; TCRdb picks TRBD1, but there is no DNA to check that call. Germline values: CDR1 KGHDR, CDR2 SFDVKD. The CDR3 sequence is 13 residues long. This chain's CDR3 is CATSADRNYGYTF.

This rearrangement joins TRBV6-1 to TRBJ1-1. The germline V gene encodes CDR1 MNHNS and CDR2 SASEGT. The length of the CDR3 is 14 residues. The CDR3 here is CASKGSGGETEAFF.

The rearrangement joins TRBV5-6 to TRBJ1-1. Germline V CDR1 and CDR2: SGHDT, YYEEEE. The CDR3 has 14 amino acids. The CDR3 loop reads CASSPDRLNTEAFF.